These T cell receptor beta chains were read from a single sample in a study of cytomegalovirus exposure and HLA in healthy donors. Some clones are missing from TCRdb's copy, which holds only in-frame ones; the method was immunoSEQ multiplex PCR. The sample consists of over 150,000 clones, around four fifths of them appearing once. The material sequenced was PBMCs. These receptors all stem from a woman aged 60 to 75 in good health and CMV-seropositive. The CDR3 runs from the conserved cysteine through the conserved F or W. D genes are given only for firm matches. Clone size is stated in some rows and not others, as once, few, many or a class when expanded.

j_call d_call v_call clone_size cdr3_aa cdr3_nt
TRBJ2-7 - TRBV5-1 - CASSLAGSYEQYF TGCGCCAGCAGCTTGGCGGGGAGTTACGAGCAGTACTTC
TRBJ2-5 - TRBV6-5 few CASSYHGAKETQYF TGTGCCAGCAGTTACCACGGAGCAAAAGAGACCCAGTACTTC
TRBJ1-5 - TRBV2 few CASSATRGSGQPQHF TGTGCCAGCAGTGCGACAAGGGGATCGGGTCAGCCCCAGCATTTT
TRBJ2-4 TRBD1 TRBV7-8 - CASSSGQGILAKNIQYF TGTGCCAGCAGCTCGGGACAGGGTATACTAGCCAAAAACATTCAGTACTTC
TRBJ2-3 TRBD2 TRBV7-3 - CASSLKGGGTGDTQYF TGTGCCAGCAGCTTAAAAGGCGGGGGGACTGGAGATACGCAGTATTTT
TRBJ1-6 - TRBV6-1 - CASVTQGSYNSPLHF TGTGCCAGCGTCACTCAGGGTAGTTATAATTCACCCCTCCACTTT
TRBJ2-1 TRBD2 TRBV19 - CASSILPGGAGGFFEQFF TGTGCCAGTAGTATACTTCCAGGAGGAGCGGGGGGGTTTTTTGAGCAGTTCTTC
TRBJ1-5 - TRBV6-4 - CASARQLLWQPQHF TGTGCCAGTGCTCGACAGCTTTTGTGGCAGCCCCAGCATTTT
TRBJ2-7 - TRBV28 few CASSPFTEDEQYF TGTGCCAGCAGTCCCTTCACAGAAGACGAGCAGTACTTC
TRBJ1-5 - TRBV6-1 - CASSEKTVSNQPQHF TGTGCCAGCAGTGAAAAGACAGTAAGCAATCAGCCCCAGCATTTT
TRBJ2-2 - TRBV14 few CASSQDLVRGAGELFF TGTGCCAGCAGCCAAGACCTTGTCCGAGGTGCCGGGGAGCTGTTTTTT
TRBJ1-4 - TRBV19 - CASSAPLGASNEKLFF TGTGCCAGTAGTGCCCCCCTTGGGGCCTCTAATGAAAAACTGTTTTTT
TRBJ2-7 TRBD1 TRBV7-2 - CASSSAAGTAYEQYF TGTGCCAGCAGCTCCGCCGCCGGGACAGCGTACGAGCAGTACTTC
TRBJ2-3 - TRBV4-3 - CANSQDSSYTQYF TGCGCCAACAGCCAAGATTCTAGCTATACGCAGTATTTT
TRBJ2-7 TRBD2 TRBV9 few CASSPLPSGRADEQYF TGTGCCAGCAGCCCCCTCCCGAGCGGGAGGGCCGACGAGCAGTACTTC
TRBJ2-7 TRBD2 TRBV28 - CASSLLAGGHYEQYF TGTGCCAGCAGTTTATTGGCGGGGGGGCACTACGAGCAGTACTTC
TRBJ1-5 - TRBV4-1 - CASSQEGTPRGKPQHF TGCGCCAGCAGCCAAGAAGGGACACCCCGCGGAAAGCCCCAGCATTTT
TRBJ1-1 TRBD1 TRBV5-1 - CASRLSRGVDRGMNTEAFF TGCGCCAGCAGACTAAGCAGAGGTGTGGACAGGGGGATGAACACTGAAGCTTTCTTT
TRBJ2-5 - TRBV28 - CASTSPFQETQYF TGTGCCAGCACCTCCCCCTTCCAAGAGACCCAGTACTTC
TRBJ2-7 TRBD1 TRBV5-1 few CASSLGRTGGPIDEQYF TGCGCCAGCAGCTTGGGTCGGACAGGGGGCCCGATAGACGAGCAGTACTTC
TRBJ2-5 - TRBV5-1 - CASSLDRAGETQYF TGCGCCAGCAGCTTGGACAGGGCTGGCGAGACCCAGTACTTC
TRBJ1-4 - TRBV27 - CASRASRNEKLFF TGTGCCAGCAGGGCATCTCGCAATGAAAAACTGTTTTTT
TRBJ2-7 TRBD2 TRBV2 - CASGIQREGPGVEQYF TGTGCCAGCGGCATCCAGCGGGAGGGCCCTGGGGTCGAGCAGTACTTC
TRBJ2-7 TRBD1 TRBV7-2 - CASSLGGTGSYEQYF TGTGCCAGCAGCTTAGGTGGGACAGGCTCCTACGAGCAGTACTTC
TRBJ2-7 - TRBV18 - CASSPSAGSSYEQYF TGTGCCAGCTCACCTTCGGCGGGGAGCTCCTACGAGCAGTACTTC
TRBJ2-6 - TRBV6-1 - CASSDGGSGANGLTF TGTGCCAGCAGTGACGGTGGGTCTGGGGCCAACGGCCTGACTTTC
TRBJ1-4 TRBD1 TRBV7-8 - CASSLDPTGGPATNEKLFF TGTGCCAGCAGCTTAGATCCGACAGGGGGTCCCGCAACTAATGAAAAACTGTTTTTT
TRBJ1-5 TRBD1 TRBV28 - CASSSSPGQGKQPQHF TGTGCCAGCAGTTCCTCTCCGGGACAGGGGAAACAGCCCCAGCATTTT
TRBJ2-7 - TRBV7-9 - CASSLDKGSYSYEQYF TGTGCCAGCAGCTTAGACAAGGGGTCCTACTCCTACGAGCAGTACTTC
TRBJ2-1 TRBD2 TRBV7-6 - CASSKRGFYNEQFF TGTGCCAGCAGCAAGCGGGGGTTCTACAATGAGCAGTTCTTC
TRBJ1-2 TRBD1 TRBV6-4 - CASSDSRTGVNYGYTF TGTGCCAGCAGTGACTCTCGGACAGGGGTTAACTATGGCTACACCTTC
TRBJ2-2 - TRBV11-2 - CASERSLRVNTGELFF TGTGCCAGCGAACGATCTCTTCGGGTGAACACCGGGGAGCTGTTTTTT
TRBJ1-1 - TRBV5-1 - CASSLPGYEAFF TGCGCCAGCAGCCTACCGGGTTATGAAGCTTTCTTT
TRBJ1-5 TRBD1 TRBV27 - CASSLSGGTGRHQPQHF TGTGCCAGCAGTTTATCGGGAGGGACAGGGAGACATCAGCCCCAGCATTTT
TRBJ2-3 TRBD2 TRBV9 - CASSVALAGAGADTQYF TGTGCCAGCAGCGTAGCCCTAGCGGGGGCCGGGGCAGATACGCAGTATTTT
TRBJ1-1 TRBD1 TRBV5-4 few CASSSGQGFEAFF TGTGCCAGCAGCTCGGGACAGGGTTTTGAAGCTTTCTTT
TRBJ2-3 - TRBV11-2 once CASSLSSADTQYF TGTGCCAGCAGCTTGTCGAGTGCAGATACGCAGTATTTT
TRBJ2-3 - TRBV2 - CASSEEYSPDTDTQYF TGTGCCAGCAGTGAAGAATACAGTCCAGACACAGATACGCAGTATTTT
TRBJ2-3 - TRBV6-6 once CASSRTSSPDTQYF TGTGCCAGCAGCCGGACATCTTCGCCAGATACGCAGTATTTT
TRBJ1-5 TRBD1 TRBV6-5 - CASSPQQGANQPQHF TGTGCCAGCAGCCCCCAACAGGGGGCAAATCAGCCCCAGCATTTT
TRBJ2-3 - TRBV5-4 once CASSLAFSTDTQYF TGTGCCAGCAGCTTGGCTTTCTCCACAGATACGCAGTATTTT
TRBJ2-1 TRBD2 TRBV27 - CASSFAGGPVNEQFF TGTGCCAGCAGTTTTGCGGGAGGGCCAGTGAATGAGCAGTTCTTC
TRBJ2-7 TRBD1 TRBV5-1 - CASSLGGQGAYEQYF TGCGCCAGCAGCTTGGGGGGGCAGGGGGCTTACGAGCAGTACTTC
TRBJ1-4 - TRBV28 - CASRYGGDEKLFF TGTGCCAGCAGATATGGGGGGGATGAAAAACTGTTTTTT
TRBJ2-1 TRBD2 TRBV28 - CASRTSGGAYNGYNNEQFF TGTGCCAGCAGAACTAGCGGGGGGGCCTATAACGGTTACAACAATGAGCAGTTCTTC
TRBJ1-4 TRBD1 TRBV29-1 - CSVDRTGSLFF TGCAGCGTTGACAGGACAGGGAGCCTGTTTTTT
TRBJ2-7 - TRBV30 once CAWSADYEQYF TGTGCCTGGAGTGCAGACTACGAGCAGTACTTC
TRBJ2-4 - TRBV5-4 - CASSLVGLASDIQYF TGTGCCAGCAGCCTGGTCGGTTTAGCGAGTGACATTCAGTACTTC
TRBJ1-2 TRBD1 TRBV10-3 - CAISESGTASNYGYTF TGTGCCATCAGTGAGTCCGGGACAGCCTCTAACTATGGCTACACCTTC
TRBJ2-7 TRBD2 TRBV6-5 - CASSSLAGVSHEQYF TGTGCCAGCAGTTCGCTAGCGGGAGTCAGCCACGAGCAGTACTTC
TRBJ2-7 - TRBV5-4 - CASSFGGQGNYEQYF TGTGCCAGCAGCTTCGGGGGGCAGGGGAACTACGAGCAGTACTTC
TRBJ1-2 - TRBV18 - CASSPPNAQGKGYTF TGTGCCAGCTCACCACCGAACGCGCAGGGTAAAGGCTACACCTTC
TRBJ2-3 - TRBV7-2 once CASSSSILNTDTQYF TGTGCCAGCAGCTCATCTATACTAAACACAGATACGCAGTATTTT
TRBJ2-1 TRBD2 TRBV9 - CASSVGAGAYNEQFF TGTGCCAGCAGCGTAGGTGCGGGGGCCTACAATGAGCAGTTCTTC